This paragraph reports one T cell receptor (beta chain). Its antigen is not known. This entry comes from a study of siplizumab effects on memory and regulatory T cells. The CDR3 is 14 residues long. The germline V and J ends were trimmed by 5 bases and 4 bases, with 14 bases remaining between them. The germline V gene has CDR1 MNHEY and CDR2 SMNVEV (reference sequence). Study-wide findings and caveats: Reactions containing siplizumab showed mappable alloreactive CD4+ clones averaging about 70% Treg-derived, versus roughly 25% in controls. The authors mapped only a minor fraction of alloreactive clones to unstimulated subsets. In siplizumab cultures, the suppressive function of proliferating Tregs remained unconfirmed.

Assays captured 75,000 to 100,000 TCR templates per sample. Measured with immunoSEQ multiplex PCR; TCRdb has only the in-frame clones, and not every one. The sample holds approximately 68,000 clones, roughly nine tenths seen once. The sequenced sample was CD8+ T cells sorted from blood. V is TRBV27 and J is TRBJ2-5; either TRBD1 or TRBD2 may fit D (5 bases each). The receptor was isolated from a human donor in good health. CDR3 DNA sequence: TGTGCCAGCAGTGATGGGACGGTAGGAGAGACCCAGTACTTC. Translating gives CASSDGTVGETQYF.